These T cell receptor beta chains were read from a single sample in a study of response to subunit inactivated influenza vaccine. MiXCR, applied by TCRdb to the RT-PCR reads, yields one record per CDR3 protein. The sample lists more than 200,000 distinct CDR3 sequences; 10% to 15% were seen once. The sequences come from non-naive T cells sorted from PBMCs, collected less than 15 days before vaccination. These receptors were collected from a man in his fifties who received an inactivated influenza vaccine. The CDR3 runs from the conserved cysteine through the conserved F or W. The order of the fields is J gene, clone size, D gene, V gene, CDR3 protein, CDR3 DNA. D genes are given only for firm matches. The size entry is marked missing in some rows and otherwise reads once, few, many or a size class.

>TRBJ2-7|.|.|TRBV6-2/TRBV6-3
CASSPLPQTSLSYEQYF
TGTGCCAGCAGTCCTTTACCGCAAACCTCCCTTTCCTACGAGCAGTACTTC
>TRBJ2-7|few|TRBD1|TRBV28
CASSLLIPGQSYEQYF
TGTGCCAGCAGTTTATTAATCCCGGGACAGTCCTACGAGCAGTACTTC
>TRBJ2-1|.|.|TRBV5-1
CASSYFVSRASNEQFF
TGCGCCAGCAGCTATTTTGTGAGTCGGGCCTCGAATGAGCAGTTCTTC
>TRBJ2-3|.|.|TRBV7-9
CASSLEVLIDTQYF
TGTGCCAGCAGCTTGGAGGTACTCATAGATACGCAGTATTTT
>TRBJ2-7|.|TRBD2|TRBV3-1
CASSQVRTSGYEQYF
TGTGCCAGCAGCCAAGTTAGGACTAGCGGCTACGAGCAGTACTTC
>TRBJ2-5|.|.|TRBV20-1
CSARGKSPAPGAQYF
TGCAGTGCTAGGGGCAAGTCACCAGCGCCCGGGGCCCAGTACTTC
>TRBJ2-1|many|TRBD2|TRBV15
CATSRGLARSYNEQFF
TGTGCCACCAGCCGGGGACTAGCGAGATCCTACAATGAGCAGTTCTTC
>TRBJ2-7|few|TRBD1|TRBV3-1
CASSQVDRGGHEQYF
TGTGCCAGCAGCCAAGTTGACAGGGGTGGCCACGAGCAGTACTTC
>TRBJ1-1|.|.|TRBV12-3/TRBV12-4
CASRVINTEAFF
TGTGCCAGCAGAGTAATCAACACTGAAGCTTTCTTT
>TRBJ2-1|many|.|TRBV28
CASSSDTMSYNEQFF
TGTGCCAGCAGCTCGGACACGATGTCCTACAATGAGCAGTTCTTC
>TRBJ2-5|few|TRBD1|TRBV5-8
CASRAAGGLQETQYF
TGTGCCAGCAGGGCCGCAGGGGGCCTCCAAGAGACCCAGTACTTC
>TRBJ2-4|many|TRBD1|TRBV2
CASSTGQGGISDIQYF
TGTGCCAGCAGCACCGGACAGGGAGGAATTTCGGACATTCAGTACTTC
>TRBJ2-3|.|TRBD2|TRBV4-1
CASSPEATSGKYTQYF
TGCGCCAGCAGCCCGGAAGCGACTAGCGGGAAGTATACGCAGTATTTT
>TRBJ1-6|many|TRBD1|TRBV10-3
CAISTGESPLHF
TGTGCCATCAGTACAGGGGAATCACCCCTCCACTTT
>TRBJ2-1|few|TRBD2|TRBV12-3/TRBV12-4
CASSARGLAAYNEQFF
TGTGCCAGCAGTGCCCGGGGACTAGCGGCCTACAATGAGCAGTTCTTC
>TRBJ2-7|.|TRBD2|TRBV7-2
CASSSPSGGLLEQYF
TGTGCCAGCAGCTCCCCTAGCGGGGGACTGCTCGAGCAGTACTTC
>TRBJ2-7|.|TRBD1|TRBV7-8
CASSLGLRDRPYEQYF
TGTGCCAGCAGCTTAGGTTTGAGGGACAGACCTTACGAGCAGTACTTC
>TRBJ1-6|few|TRBD1|TRBV20-1
CSARDLTGVDSPLHF
TGCAGTGCTAGAGATTTAACAGGGGTTGATTCACCCCTCCACTTT
>TRBJ1-1|.|.|TRBV28
CASSLRGRNTEAFF
TGTGCCAGCAGTTTAAGGGGGAGGAACACTGAAGCTTTCTTT
>TRBJ2-5|many|.|TRBV6-2/TRBV6-3
CASSPVDETQYF
TGTGCCAGCAGCCCCGTGGACGAGACCCAGTACTTC
>TRBJ2-6|few|TRBD1|TRBV6-1
CASIHWWGTGVGANVLTF
TGTGCCAGCATCCATTGGTGGGGGACAGGGGTGGGGGCCAACGTCCTGACTTTC
>TRBJ2-1|few|.|TRBV20-1
CSARERGTTSSYNEQFF
TGCAGTGCTAGAGAGAGGGGGACAACAAGCTCCTACAATGAGCAGTTCTTC